The sequence of this T cell receptor beta chain was determined in a study of radiotherapy plus CTLA-4 blockade in lung cancer. Background on the study: 15% to 20% of enrolled patients responded objectively, and around 30% had disease control. Findings and caveats of the study: According to reports, early shifts in blood T cell clones, alongside interferon-beta, forecast response most accurately.

Regarding this clone: What it binds is not known.

Clones were read by immunoSEQ multiplex PCR, and TCRdb kept only the in-frame ones, dropping some. The sample holds about 51,000 clones; 77% are singletons and the top ten take over 2%. Germline V CDR1 and CDR2: SNHLY, FYNNEI. V was pared by 6 bases and J by 5 bases, with 12 bases between. This CDR3 is built from 13 residues. Sequencing used peripheral blood, obtained from a patient treated with radiotherapy plus ipilimumab. The V call is TRBV2, the J call TRBJ2-3; no reliable D call. The TCR comes from a human donor with non-small cell lung cancer whose response to radiotherapy plus ipilimumab could not be evaluated. CDR3 protein: CASSAEVEDTQYF. The CDR3 DNA follows: TGTGCCAGCAGCGCTGAGGTTGAAGATACGCAGTATTTT. Full variable domain (missing parts from reference TRBV2 and TRBJ2-3): EPEVTQTPSHQVTQMGQEVILRCVPISNHLYFYWYRQILGQKVEFLVSFYNNEISEKSEIFDDQFSVERPDGSNFTLKIRSTKLEDSAMYFCASSAEVEDTQYFGPGTRLTVL.